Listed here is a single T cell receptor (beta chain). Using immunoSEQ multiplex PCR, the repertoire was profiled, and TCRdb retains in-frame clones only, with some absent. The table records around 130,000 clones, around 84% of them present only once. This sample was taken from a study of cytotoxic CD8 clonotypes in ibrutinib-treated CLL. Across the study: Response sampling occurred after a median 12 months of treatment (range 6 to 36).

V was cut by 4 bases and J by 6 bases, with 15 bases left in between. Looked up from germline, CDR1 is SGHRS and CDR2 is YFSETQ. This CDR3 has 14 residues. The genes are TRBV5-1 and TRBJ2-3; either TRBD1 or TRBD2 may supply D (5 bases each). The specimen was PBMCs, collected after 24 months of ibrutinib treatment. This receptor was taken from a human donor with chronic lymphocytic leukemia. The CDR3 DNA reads TGCGCCAGCAGCATGGGCCTAGGGGAGGATACGCAGTATTTT. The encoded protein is CASSMGLGEDTQYF.